These 27 T cell receptor beta chains were all obtained from the same sample, sequenced in a study of T cell changes during pregnancy in multiple sclerosis. TCRdb's table, derived via immunoSEQ multiplex PCR, lists solely in-frame clones and lacks some. In the table there are 30,000 to 40,000 clones, 91% of which are singletons. The input for sequencing was CD4+ T cells from peripheral blood mononuclear cells, taken in the third trimester of pregnancy. Every receptor here comes from a female donor in good health, enrolled as a control in a pregnancy study.

The chain links TRBV11-2 to TRBJ1-5; the match to TRBD1 covers 8 bases. V lost 5 bases and J lost 2; bases outside the gene matches: 2. Germline CDR1 SGHAT, CDR2 FQNNGV. The CDR3 is 14 amino acids. The CDR3 reads CASSMDRGNQPQHF. The CDR3 DNA sequence: TGTGCCAGCAGCATGGACAGGGGCAATCAGCCCCAGCATTTT.

This clone was recorded a few times. The rearrangement uses TRBV19 and TRBJ1-6; tentatively, D is TRBD1 (6 bases). V gave up 7 bases and J gave up 0 bases, with 16 bases separating them. Germline CDR1 reads LNHDA; CDR2 reads SQIVND (reference sequence). The CDR3 is 17 residues long. The CDR3 region has the DNA TGTGCCAGTACGGAGACAGGCCTTAGCTCCTATAATTCACCCCTCCACTTT. This gives the protein CASTETGLSSYNSPLHF.

The V gene is TRBV5-4, the J gene TRBJ2-5; the match to TRBD1 covers 9 bases. Germline V gene lookup returns CDR1 SGHNT and CDR2 YYREEE (reference sequence). J gave up 5 bases and V 3 bases, and 8 bases lay outside the gene matches. There are 15 residues in the CDR3. CDR3 residues: CASSSPGQGGETQYF. The DNA of the CDR3 is TGTGCCAGCAGCTCGCCGGGACAGGGCGGGGAGACCCAGTACTTC.

This rearrangement joins TRBV28 to TRBJ2-1; 8 positions agree with TRBD2. The germline V gene has CDR1 MDHEN and CDR2 SYDVKM. This CDR3 has 16 amino acids. V was clipped by 3 bases and J by 7 bases; unmatched bases: 11. The chain's CDR3 is CASSLVAGPPWNEQFF. The CDR3 region has the DNA TGTGCCAGCAGTTTGGTAGCGGGGCCCCCTTGGAATGAGCAGTTCTTC.

The CDR3 here is CASSKDLADEQFF. As DNA, the CDR3 is TGTGCCAGCAGCAAGGACTTGGCCGATGAGCAGTTCTTC. This rearrangement joins TRBV5-4 to TRBJ2-1, with a weak D call TRBD2 (5 bases). V dropped 4 bases and J dropped 8 bases, with 13 bases sitting between them. Germline loops: CDR1 SGHNT, CDR2 YYREEE (reference sequence). The CDR3 has 13 amino acids. The complete variable domain, with remaining parts taken from reference TRBV5-4 and TRBJ2-1, reads ETGVTQSPTHLIKTRGQQVTLRCSSQSGHNTVSWYQQALGQGPQFIFQYYREEENGRGNFPPRFSGLQFPNYSSELNVNALELDDSALYLCASSKDLADEQFFGPGTRLTVL.

The V and J genes are TRBV2 and TRBJ1-5, with D unresolved. The CDR3 length is 12 residues. V lost 2 bases and J lost 6, with 5 bases in between. The germline gives CDR1 SNHLY, CDR2 FYNNEI. CDR3 protein: CASSEIAQPQHF. The CDR3 coding sequence is TGTGCCAGCAGTGAAATAGCTCAGCCCCAGCATTTT. The full variable domain, in which reference TRBV2 and TRBJ1-5 provide the parts outside the CDR3, is EPEVTQTPSHQVTQMGQEVILRCVPISNHLYFYWYRQILGQKVEFLVSFYNNEISEKSEIFDDQFSVERPDGSNFTLKIRSTKLEDSAMYFCASSEIAQPQHFGDGTRLSIL.

The chain recombines TRBV5-6 with TRBJ1-5, with 9 positions matching TRBD1. Germline loops: CDR1 SGHDT, CDR2 YYEEEE. V lost 2 bases, J lost 5 bases, and 2 bases stayed unmatched. This CDR3 contains 14 residues. In nucleotides, the CDR3 is TGTGCCAGCAGCTTTTGGGACAGGGATCAGCCCCAGCATTTT. Protein: CASSFWDRDQPQHF.

V is TRBV6-5 and J is TRBJ2-7, with 8 bases matching TRBD2. V gave up 2 bases and J gave up 7 bases; unmatched junction bases: 7. Germline V lookup: CDR1 MNHEY, CDR2 SVGAGI. The CDR3 loop spans 14 amino acids. This CDR3 is CASSYGGGSGEQYF. The DNA for the CDR3 is TGTGCCAGCAGTTACGGCGGGGGGTCGGGGGAGCAGTACTTC.

The chain joins TRBV5-1 to TRBJ2-2; D gene unclear. This CDR3 contains 15 residues. V gave up 0 bases and J gave up 1 base, with 7 bases separating them. Germline CDR1 and CDR2: SGHRS and YFSETQ. Here the CDR3 DNA reads TGCGCCAGCAGCTTGGTTACGGTGAACACCGGGGAGCTGTTTTTT. It translates to CASSLVTVNTGELFF.

The rearrangement links TRBV5-1 to TRBJ2-7, with D perhaps TRBD1 (6 bases). Deletions cut 0 bases from V and 1 base from J, with 14 bases between. This CDR3 has 16 residues. Germline CDR1 reads SGHRS; CDR2 reads YFSETQ. This chain's CDR3 is CASSLGLTGNSYEQYF. Written as DNA, the CDR3 is TGCGCCAGCAGCTTGGGGCTTACAGGGAATTCCTACGAGCAGTACTTC.

The rearrangement uses TRBV10-3 and TRBJ2-3, with 7 bases matching TRBD2. The germline V gene encodes CDR1 ENHRY and CDR2 SYGVKD. The CDR3 extends over 14 amino acids. V dropped 5 bases and J dropped 2; count of bases not matched to a gene: 4. The CDR3 coding sequence is TGTGCCATCAGTTCGGGGGGTGCCACAGATACGCAGTATTTT. The encoded protein is CAISSGGATDTQYF.

The chain uses TRBV7-2 and TRBJ1-5; TRBD1 aligns across 9 bases. The trim removed 5 bases at V and 7 bases at J, leaving 9 bases unmatched. Looked up from germline, CDR1 is SGHTA and CDR2 is FQGNSA. The CDR3 loop spans 15 amino acids. The CDR3 nucleotides read TGTGCCAGCAGCCAGGACAGGGGATCAGGGCAGCCCCAGCATTTT. This gives the protein CASSQDRGSGQPQHF.

The chain joins TRBV5-5 to TRBJ1-1; D ambiguous. The germline V gene encodes CDR1 SGHKS and CDR2 YYEKEE (reference sequence). Trimming removed 1 base from V and 0 bases from J, with 16 bases in between. This CDR3 contains 17 residues. CDR3 nucleotide sequence: TGTGCCAGCAGCTTGAGGTTTAGGAGCACTTTGAACACTGAAGCTTTCTTT. Translated, it gives CASSLRFRSTLNTEAFF. Filled out from reference TRBV5-5 and TRBJ1-1, the complete variable domain reads DAGVTQSPTHLIKTRGQQVTLRCSPISGHKSVSWYQQVLGQGPQFIFQYYEKEERGRGNFPDRFSARQFPNYSSELNVNALLLGDSALYLCASSLRFRSTLNTEAFFGQGTRLTVV.

This chain links TRBV7-2 with TRBJ1-6; TRBD1 is a possible D gene (6 bases). Germline V lookup: CDR1 SGHTA, CDR2 FQGNSA. The CDR3 runs 17 residues. Trimming shortened V by 4 bases and J by 0 bases, and 13 bases separated the two germline ends. CDR3 in DNA: TGTGCCAGCAGCTCTTCCGACAGGAGCTCCTATAATTCACCCCTCCACTTT. Translated: CASSSSDRSSYNSPLHF.

The chain carries TRBV6-5 and TRBJ2-5; 7 nucleotides match TRBD1. After removal of 6 bases from V and 2 bases from J, the junction contained 3 bases not matched to a gene. This CDR3 has 13 residues. Germline values: CDR1 MNHEY, CDR2 SVGAGI. The CDR3 spells CASSMDRQETQYF. CDR3 in DNA: TGTGCCAGCAGCATGGACAGGCAAGAGACCCAGTACTTC.

The chain employs TRBV19 and TRBJ1-4; D is unclear. The germline V gene has CDR1 LNHDA and CDR2 SQIVND (reference sequence). The CDR3 is 14 residues long. The germline V and J ends were trimmed by 5 bases and 6 bases, with 13 bases remaining between them. The CDR3 bases are TGTGCCAGTAGTGGTCGGGGTGGAGATGAAAAACTGTTTTTT. Translating it yields CASSGRGGDEKLFF.

V and J are TRBV5-6 and TRBJ2-1; 9 positions match TRBD1. With V trimmed by 0 bases and J by 6 bases, 4 bases remained unmatched. Germline CDR1 and CDR2: SGHDT and YYEEEE. CDR3 length: 15 residues. The CDR3 DNA follows: TGTGCCAGCAGCTTGGTGAGACAGGGGGGCAATGAGCAGTTCTTC. Translated: CASSLVRQGGNEQFF.

This clone was seen only once. This sequence joins TRBV10-1 and TRBJ2-3; D may be TRBD1 (6 bases). Germline values: CDR1 WNHNN, CDR2 SYGVQD (reference sequence). The V and J ends lost 3 bases and 2 bases respectively, with 9 bases between them. This CDR3 has 14 amino acids. CDR3: CASSETGITDTQYF. In nucleotides, the CDR3 is TGCGCCAGCAGTGAAACAGGGATCACAGATACGCAGTATTTT.

V gene TRBV2 combines with J gene TRBJ2-7; 8 nucleotides match TRBD1. This CDR3 region has 15 residues. V dropped 6 bases and J dropped 4; count of bases not matched to a gene: 11. The germline CDR1 and CDR2 sequences are SNHLY and FYNNEI. This CDR3 is CASSPSGTGLYEQYF. For the CDR3, the DNA is TGTGCCAGCAGCCCGTCCGGGACAGGCCTATACGAGCAGTACTTC.

The rearrangement uses TRBV4-2 and TRBJ2-3, with TRBD2 identical over 11 bases. With 4 bases clipped from V and 1 base from J, the junction kept 13 bases outside the gene matches. Looked up from germline, CDR1 is LGHNA and CDR2 is YNFKEQ. CDR3 length equals 19 residues. CDR3 DNA: TGTGCCAGCAGCCCCACTAGCGGGAGAATGAGAATGGGCACAGATACGCAGTATTTT. Translated, it gives CASSPTSGRMRMGTDTQYF.

The V gene is TRBV10-3, the J gene TRBJ1-1, with D perhaps TRBD1 (5 bases). Trimming shortened V by 0 bases and J by 8 bases, and 16 bases separated the two germline ends. Germline V gives CDR1 ENHRY, CDR2 SYGVKD. This CDR3 contains 15 residues. This CDR3 is CAISESWGDVREAFF. The CDR3 coding sequence is TGTGCCATCAGTGAGTCCTGGGGGGACGTGAGAGAAGCTTTCTTT.

V usage is TRBV6-5 and J usage is TRBJ1-3, with D uncertain. The CDR3 spans 14 residues. V dropped 0 bases and J dropped 4 bases, with 7 bases sitting between them. CDR1 and CDR2 from the germline V gene are MNHEY and SVGAGI. CDR3 sequence reads: CASSYSVQGNTIYF. In DNA, the CDR3 is TGTGCCAGCAGTTACTCGGTTCAGGGAAACACCATATATTTT.

The rearrangement uses TRBV28 and TRBJ1-6; 9 bases fit TRBD1. This CDR3 has 13 residues. V shed 11 bases, J shed 4 bases, and the junction held 3 bases outside the gene matches. Germline V lookup: CDR1 MDHEN, CDR2 SYDVKM. CDR3 DNA: TGTGCCGCGACAGGGGGGTATAATTCACCCCTCCACTTT. This translates into CAATGGYNSPLHF.

As regards this clone: An end of the junction does not agree with germline; a read error may underlie this. The V gene is TRBV7-9, the J gene TRBJ2-1, with 7 bases that match TRBD2. The CDR3 covers 14 residues. Per germline, CDR1 SEHNR and CDR2 FQNEAQ (reference sequence). The CDR3 spells CASSLADLAYEQFF. The CDR3 DNA is TGTGCCAGCAGCCTAGCGGATCTAGCGTATGAGCAGTTCTTC.

This clone has a single count. CDR3 DNA: TGCGCCAGCAGCCAGCCTAGCGGGGACAATGAGCAGTTCTTC. It translates to CASSQPSGDNEQFF. The gene calls are TRBV4-1 and TRBJ2-1; TRBD2 agrees at 9 bases. The junction had 2 bases not matched to a gene; V was cut back by 3 bases and J by 5 bases. The CDR3 loop spans 14 amino acids. The V gene's germline CDR1 is MGHRA and CDR2 YSYEKL.

This chain connects TRBV9 to TRBJ2-1, with TRBD1 identical over 10 bases. This CDR3 spans 16 amino acids. Germline CDR1 reads SGDLS; CDR2 reads YYNGEE. Trimming removed 4 bases from V and 7 bases from J; junction bases left unmatched: 11. The chain's CDR3 is CASSTQPGQGLNEQFF. The CDR3 DNA reads TGTGCCAGCAGCACCCAACCGGGACAGGGGTTGAATGAGCAGTTCTTC.

There are a few counts of this clone. The chain uses TRBV10-3 and TRBJ2-1, with D perhaps matching TRBD2 (6 bases). Germline CDR1 and CDR2: ENHRY and SYGVKD. This CDR3 comprises 15 residues. V lost 2 bases, J lost 6 bases, and 14 bases lay in between. The CDR3 sequence: CAISEAGLALNEQFF. CDR3 bases: TGTGCCATCAGTGAGGCCGGGCTAGCGCTCAATGAGCAGTTCTTC.